These T cell receptor beta chains were read from a single sample in a study of CD8 T cells in ankylosing spondylitis. One entry per CDR3 protein, called by TCRdb with MiXCR from the 5' RACE reads. The repertoire holds about 15,000 distinct CDR3 sequences, with 2.8% as singletons. The material sequenced was blood, either unsorted or a sorted T cell fraction (not recorded which). Every receptor here comes from a male donor with ankylosing spondylitis or in good health (not recorded which). The CDR3 runs from the conserved cysteine through the conserved F or W. Each record gives: J gene, V gene, CDR3 protein.

j_gene: TRBJ2-5
v_gene: TRBV9
CDR3aa: CASSPTFQETQYF

j_gene: TRBJ2-7
v_gene: TRBV7-3
CDR3aa: CASSLTRFRRPTSSYEQYF

j_gene: TRBJ2-7
v_gene: TRBV9
CDR3aa: CASSVEAGGPYEQYF

j_gene: TRBJ2-3
v_gene: TRBV9
CDR3aa: CASSVVAGDYTDTQYF

j_gene: TRBJ1-2
v_gene: TRBV9
CDR3aa: CASSVGSGAGYTF

j_gene: TRBJ2-1
v_gene: TRBV9
CDR3aa: CASSAGLAGAGSYNEQFF

j_gene: TRBJ2-7
v_gene: TRBV9
CDR3aa: CASSQTGFSEQYF

j_gene: TRBJ1-2
v_gene: TRBV9
CDR3aa: CASSVSGRGSYTF

j_gene: TRBJ1-2
v_gene: TRBV9
CDR3aa: CASSVGYGTGDGYTF

j_gene: TRBJ2-2
v_gene: TRBV9
CDR3aa: CASSSMGVDGELFF

j_gene: TRBJ1-6
v_gene: TRBV9
CDR3aa: CASSVAVGVESPLHF

j_gene: TRBJ1-5
v_gene: TRBV9
CDR3aa: CASSMGEGSNQPQHF

j_gene: TRBJ2-1
v_gene: TRBV9
CDR3aa: CASSVGLAGYNEQFF

j_gene: TRBJ2-5
v_gene: TRBV9
CDR3aa: CASSPWGETQYF

j_gene: TRBJ2-1
v_gene: TRBV9
CDR3aa: CASSVDQGWVDEQFF

j_gene: TRBJ1-2
v_gene: TRBV9
CDR3aa: CASSLRQGSNYGYTF

j_gene: TRBJ1-6
v_gene: TRBV9
CDR3aa: CASSVGPNGDNSPLHF

j_gene: TRBJ1-1
v_gene: TRBV9
CDR3aa: CASSGSTGNTEAFF

j_gene: TRBJ2-5
v_gene: TRBV9
CDR3aa: CASSVGGTWRVQETQYF

j_gene: TRBJ1-1
v_gene: TRBV9
CDR3aa: CASSGGGLNTEAFF

j_gene: TRBJ1-6
v_gene: TRBV9
CDR3aa: CASSGPQARGSSPLHF

j_gene: TRBJ2-1
v_gene: TRBV9
CDR3aa: CASSVTGTEYNEQFF

j_gene: TRBJ2-3
v_gene: TRBV9
CDR3aa: CASSVGTGASTDTQYF

j_gene: TRBJ2-1
v_gene: TRBV9
CDR3aa: CASSVLGGEQFF

j_gene: TRBJ1-2
v_gene: TRBV9
CDR3aa: CASSAHAGTGGTLGGYTF

j_gene: TRBJ2-3
v_gene: TRBV9
CDR3aa: CASSANPGLRTDTQYF

j_gene: TRBJ2-7
v_gene: TRBV9
CDR3aa: CASSGGLVQGEQYF

j_gene: TRBJ2-3
v_gene: TRBV9
CDR3aa: CASSQHTLQSDTQYF

j_gene: TRBJ2-5
v_gene: TRBV9
CDR3aa: CASSVGRLAGAETQYF

j_gene: TRBJ2-7
v_gene: TRBV9
CDR3aa: CASSVGWGRTYEQYF

j_gene: TRBJ2-1
v_gene: TRBV9
CDR3aa: CASSLAGTSRYNEQFF

j_gene: TRBJ1-2
v_gene: TRBV9
CDR3aa: CASSVSGRGNYGYTF

j_gene: TRBJ1-4
v_gene: TRBV9
CDR3aa: CASSVITGGSEKLFF

j_gene: TRBJ2-5
v_gene: TRBV9
CDR3aa: CASSVGGGSQQETQYF

j_gene: TRBJ1-6
v_gene: TRBV9
CDR3aa: CASSARPNLGSPLHF

j_gene: TRBJ2-1
v_gene: TRBV9
CDR3aa: CASSVEVESSYNEQFF

j_gene: TRBJ1-4
v_gene: TRBV9
CDR3aa: CASSATGGRDEKLFF

j_gene: TRBJ1-1
v_gene: TRBV9
CDR3aa: CASSPRSSGRNTEAFF

j_gene: TRBJ2-1
v_gene: TRBV9
CDR3aa: CASSLTSGTYNEQFF

j_gene: TRBJ2-1
v_gene: TRBV9
CDR3aa: CASSVGLGVGVQFF

j_gene: TRBJ2-3
v_gene: TRBV9
CDR3aa: CASSVGTGEPSTDTQYF

j_gene: TRBJ1-4
v_gene: TRBV9
CDR3aa: CASSVGKTTNEKLFF